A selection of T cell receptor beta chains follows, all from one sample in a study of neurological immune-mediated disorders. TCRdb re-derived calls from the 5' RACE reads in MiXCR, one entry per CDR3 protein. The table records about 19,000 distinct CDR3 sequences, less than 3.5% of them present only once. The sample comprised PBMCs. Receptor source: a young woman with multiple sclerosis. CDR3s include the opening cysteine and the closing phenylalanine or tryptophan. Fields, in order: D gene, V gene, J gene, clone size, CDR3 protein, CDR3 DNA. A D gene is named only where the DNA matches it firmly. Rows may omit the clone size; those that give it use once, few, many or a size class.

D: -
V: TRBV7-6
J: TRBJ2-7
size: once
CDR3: CASSPGPNYEQYF
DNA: TGTGCCAGCAGCCCAGGACCAAACTACGAGCAGTACTTC

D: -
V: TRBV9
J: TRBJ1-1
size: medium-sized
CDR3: CASSPPGGDTEAFF
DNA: TGTGCCAGCAGCCCCCCAGGCGGGGACACTGAAGCTTTCTTT

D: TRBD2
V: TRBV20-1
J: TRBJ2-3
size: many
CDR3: CSAQIPASGIYTDTQYF
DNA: TGCAGTGCCCAAATTCCCGCTAGCGGGATATACACAGATACGCAGTATTTT

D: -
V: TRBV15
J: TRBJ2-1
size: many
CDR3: CAARSEHYNEQFF
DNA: TGTGCGGCGAGGTCAGAGCACTACAATGAGCAGTTCTTC

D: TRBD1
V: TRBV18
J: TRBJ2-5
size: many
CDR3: CASSPGTVKETQYF
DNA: TGTGCCAGCTCACCTGGGACAGTAAAAGAGACCCAGTACTTC

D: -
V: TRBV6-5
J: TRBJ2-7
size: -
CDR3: CASSRGTVSYEQYF
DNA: TGTGCCAGCAGTCGGGGGACCGTCTCCTACGAGCAGTACTTC

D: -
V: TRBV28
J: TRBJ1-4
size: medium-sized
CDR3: CASLRAPNEKLFF
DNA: TGTGCCAGCCTCAGGGCCCCTAATGAAAAACTGTTTTTT

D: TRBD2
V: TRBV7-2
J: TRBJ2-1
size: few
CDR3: CASSVGLAGNEQFF
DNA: TGTGCCAGCAGCGTCGGACTAGCGGGAAATGAGCAGTTCTTC

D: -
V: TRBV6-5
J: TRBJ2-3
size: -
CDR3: CASSFTAPSDTQYF
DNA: TGTGCCAGCAGTTTCACAGCCCCATCAGATACGCAGTATTTT

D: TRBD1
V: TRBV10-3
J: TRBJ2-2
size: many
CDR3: CAIRTGAANTGELFF
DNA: TGTGCCATCAGGACAGGGGCCGCGAACACCGGGGAGCTGTTTTTT

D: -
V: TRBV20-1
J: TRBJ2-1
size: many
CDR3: CSARDYNEQFF
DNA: TGCAGTGCTAGGGACTACAATGAGCAGTTCTTC

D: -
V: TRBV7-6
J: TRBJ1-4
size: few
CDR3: CASSNGPNEKLFF
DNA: TGTGCCAGCAGCAACGGCCCCAATGAAAAACTGTTTTTT

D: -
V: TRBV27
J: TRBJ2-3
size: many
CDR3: CASSLMQGMGTDTQYF
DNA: TGTGCCAGCAGTTTAATGCAGGGGATGGGCACAGATACGCAGTATTTT

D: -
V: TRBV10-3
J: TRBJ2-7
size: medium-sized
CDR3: CAISESSGGQYF
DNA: TGTGCCATCAGTGAGTCAAGTGGCGGGCAGTACTTC

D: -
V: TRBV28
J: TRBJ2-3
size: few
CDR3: CASSGESTDTQYF
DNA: TGTGCCAGCAGCGGAGAGAGCACAGATACGCAGTATTTT

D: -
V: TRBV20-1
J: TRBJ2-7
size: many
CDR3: CSAPGQSSYEQYF
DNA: TGCAGTGCTCCAGGACAGAGCTCCTACGAGCAGTACTTC

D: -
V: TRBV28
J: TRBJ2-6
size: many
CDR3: CASSTLRVPSSGANVLTF
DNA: TGTGCCAGCAGTACTCTCAGGGTCCCTAGCTCTGGGGCCAACGTCCTGACTTTC

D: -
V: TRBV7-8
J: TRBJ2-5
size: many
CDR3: CASSSTGRGLETQYF
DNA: TGTGCCAGCAGTTCTACAGGGAGGGGGTTGGAGACCCAGTACTTC

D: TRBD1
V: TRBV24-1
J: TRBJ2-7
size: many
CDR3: CATSDFGTGDEQYF
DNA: TGTGCCACCAGTGATTTCGGGACAGGGGACGAGCAGTACTTC

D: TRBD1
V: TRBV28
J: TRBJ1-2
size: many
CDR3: CASRTTGGDGYTF
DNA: TGTGCCAGCAGAACCACAGGGGGCGACGGCTACACCTTC

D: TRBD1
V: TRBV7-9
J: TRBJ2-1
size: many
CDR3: CASSLAYRTGADNEQFF
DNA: TGTGCCAGCAGCTTAGCTTACAGGACAGGGGCGGACAATGAGCAGTTCTTC

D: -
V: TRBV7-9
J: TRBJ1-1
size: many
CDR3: CASSLFMTKEAFF
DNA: TGTGCCAGCAGCTTATTCATGACAAAAGAAGCTTTCTTT

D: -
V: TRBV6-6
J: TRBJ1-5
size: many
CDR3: CASTGGFGNQPQHF
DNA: TGTGCCAGCACGGGAGGGTTTGGCAATCAGCCCCAGCATTTT

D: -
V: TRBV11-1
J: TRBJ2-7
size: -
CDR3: CASSLAEQSYEQYF
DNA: TGTGCCAGCAGCTTAGCTGAGCAGTCCTACGAGCAGTACTTC

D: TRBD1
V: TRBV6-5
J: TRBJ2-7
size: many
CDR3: CASSRRQGWYEQYF
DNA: TGTGCCAGCAGTCGCAGACAGGGTTGGTACGAGCAGTACTTC

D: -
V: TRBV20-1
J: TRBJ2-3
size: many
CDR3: CSASSGAATDTQYF
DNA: TGCAGTGCTAGTTCGGGGGCCGCGACAGATACGCAGTATTTT

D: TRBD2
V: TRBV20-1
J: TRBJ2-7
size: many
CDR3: CSARAGTSDYEQYF
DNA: TGCAGTGCTAGAGCCGGGACTAGCGACTACGAGCAGTACTTC

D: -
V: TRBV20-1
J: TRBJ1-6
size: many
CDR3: CSARTGLNSPLHF
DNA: TGCAGTGCGCGCACAGGGCTAAATTCACCCCTCCACTTT

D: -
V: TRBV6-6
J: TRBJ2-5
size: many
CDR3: CASSYSRRETQYF
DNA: TGTGCCAGCAGTTACTCGAGGCGGGAGACCCAGTACTTC

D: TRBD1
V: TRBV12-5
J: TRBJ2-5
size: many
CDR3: CASGLGQGKQETQYF
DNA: TGTGCTAGTGGTCTCGGACAGGGAAAGCAAGAGACCCAGTACTTC

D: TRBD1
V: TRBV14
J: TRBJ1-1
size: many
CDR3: CASSQRGQLAKAFF
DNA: TGTGCCAGCAGCCAGAGGGGACAGTTGGCTAAAGCTTTCTTT

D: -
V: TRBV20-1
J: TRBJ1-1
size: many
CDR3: CSASRGNTEAFF
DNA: TGCAGTGCTAGCAGGGGAAACACTGAAGCTTTCTTT

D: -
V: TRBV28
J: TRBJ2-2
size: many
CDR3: CASSLSTGELFF
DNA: TGTGCCAGCAGTTTATCGACAGGGGAGCTGTTTTTT

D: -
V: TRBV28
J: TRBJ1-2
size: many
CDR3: CASLAPRWGAPEYGYTF
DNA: TGTGCCAGCTTAGCCCCCAGGTGGGGGGCGCCCGAATATGGCTACACCTTC

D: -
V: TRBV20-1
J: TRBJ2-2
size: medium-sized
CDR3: CSARQDAVGPGELFF
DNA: TGCAGTGCTAGACAGGATGCGGTGGGCCCCGGGGAGCTGTTTTTT

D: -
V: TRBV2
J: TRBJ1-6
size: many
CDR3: CASIPESSYNSPLHF
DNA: TGTGCCAGCATCCCAGAGAGCTCCTATAATTCACCCCTCCACTTT

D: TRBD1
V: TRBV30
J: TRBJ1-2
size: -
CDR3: CAWSPTGVLSLYGYTF
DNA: TGTGCCTGGAGCCCAACAGGGGTCCTCTCCCTCTATGGCTACACCTTC